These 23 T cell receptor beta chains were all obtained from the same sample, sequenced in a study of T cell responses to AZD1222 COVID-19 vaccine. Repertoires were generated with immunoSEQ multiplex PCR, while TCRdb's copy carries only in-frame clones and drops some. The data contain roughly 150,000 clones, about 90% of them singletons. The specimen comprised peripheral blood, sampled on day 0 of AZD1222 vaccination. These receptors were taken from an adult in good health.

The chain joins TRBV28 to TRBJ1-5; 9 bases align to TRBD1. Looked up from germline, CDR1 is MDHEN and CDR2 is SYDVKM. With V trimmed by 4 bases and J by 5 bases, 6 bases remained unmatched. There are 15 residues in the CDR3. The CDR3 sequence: CASSSPGQGHQPQHF. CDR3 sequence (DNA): TGTGCCAGCAGTTCCCCGGGACAGGGCCATCAGCCCCAGCATTTT. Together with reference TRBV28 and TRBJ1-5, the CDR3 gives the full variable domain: DVKVTQSSRYLVKRTGEKVFLECVQDMDHENMFWYRQDPGLGLRLIYFSYDVKMKEKGDIPEGYSVSREKKERFSLILESASTNQTSMYLCASSSPGQGHQPQHFGDGTRLSIL.

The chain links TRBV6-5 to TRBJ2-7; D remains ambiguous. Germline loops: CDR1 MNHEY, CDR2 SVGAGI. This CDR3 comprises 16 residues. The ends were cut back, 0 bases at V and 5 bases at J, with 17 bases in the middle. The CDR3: CASSYSSLGPPDEQYF. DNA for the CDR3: TGTGCCAGCAGTTACTCGAGTTTGGGCCCTCCAGACGAGCAGTACTTC.

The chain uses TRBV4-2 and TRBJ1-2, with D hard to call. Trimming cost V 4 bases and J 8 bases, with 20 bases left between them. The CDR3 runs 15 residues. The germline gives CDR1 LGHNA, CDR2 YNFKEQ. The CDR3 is CASSPDTGLPRGYTF. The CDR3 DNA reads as TGTGCCAGCAGCCCCGACACGGGTCTCCCTAGGGGCTACACCTTC.

CDR3: CASSPWGREEKLFF. CDR3 DNA sequence: TGTGCCAGCAGTCCCTGGGGGCGGGAGGAAAAACTGTTTTTT. V is TRBV27 and J is TRBJ1-4; D may be TRBD1 (6 bases). V was trimmed by 5 bases and J by 8 bases, leaving 15 bases between them. The CDR3 runs 14 residues. Germline V lookup: CDR1 MNHEY, CDR2 SMNVEV (reference sequence).

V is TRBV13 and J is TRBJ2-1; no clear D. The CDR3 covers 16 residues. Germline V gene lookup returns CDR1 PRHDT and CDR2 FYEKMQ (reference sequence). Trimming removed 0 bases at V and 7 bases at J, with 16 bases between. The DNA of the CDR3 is TGTGCCAGCAGCTTAGGCCAAGTCGGCGTGGAAAATGAGCAGTTCTTC. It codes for CASSLGQVGVENEQFF. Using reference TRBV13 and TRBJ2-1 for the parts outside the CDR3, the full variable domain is AAGVIQSPRHLIKEKRETATLKCYPIPRHDTVYWYQQGPGQDPQFLISFYEKMQSDKGSIPDRFSAQQFSDYHSELNMSSLELGDSALYFCASSLGQVGVENEQFFGPGTRLTVL.

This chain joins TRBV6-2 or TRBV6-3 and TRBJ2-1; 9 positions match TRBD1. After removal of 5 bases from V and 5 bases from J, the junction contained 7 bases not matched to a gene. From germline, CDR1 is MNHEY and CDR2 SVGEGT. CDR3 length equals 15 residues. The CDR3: CASSLDRGGNNEQFF. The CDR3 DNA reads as TGTGCCAGCAGTCTTGACAGGGGGGGGAACAATGAGCAGTTCTTC.

CDR3 bases: TGTGCCAGCAGTTACTCGGAGAACAGCAACTATGGCTACACCTTC. It is translated as CASSYSENSNYGYTF. The rearrangement links TRBV6-5 to TRBJ1-2, with D unclear. The CDR3 has 15 residues. The V and J ends lost 0 bases and 2 bases respectively, with 10 bases between them. Germline loops: CDR1 MNHEY, CDR2 SVGAGI.

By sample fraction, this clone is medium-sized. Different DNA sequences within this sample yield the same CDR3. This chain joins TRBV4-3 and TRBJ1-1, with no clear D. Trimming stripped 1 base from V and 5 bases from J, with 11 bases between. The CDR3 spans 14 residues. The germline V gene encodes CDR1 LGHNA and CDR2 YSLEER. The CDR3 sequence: CASSQVEGVTEAFF. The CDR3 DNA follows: TGCGCCAGCAGCCAAGTTGAGGGTGTGACTGAAGCTTTCTTT.

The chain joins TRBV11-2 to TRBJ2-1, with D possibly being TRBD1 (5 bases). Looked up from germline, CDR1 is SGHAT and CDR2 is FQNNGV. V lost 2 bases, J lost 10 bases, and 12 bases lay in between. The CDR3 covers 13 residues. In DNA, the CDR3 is TGTGCCAGCAGCTTATACAGTTCAGGGGAGCAGTTCTTC. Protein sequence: CASSLYSSGEQFF.

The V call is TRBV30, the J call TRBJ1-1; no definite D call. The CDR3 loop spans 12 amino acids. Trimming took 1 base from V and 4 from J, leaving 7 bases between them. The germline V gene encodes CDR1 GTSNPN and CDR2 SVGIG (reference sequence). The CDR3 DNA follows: TGTGCCTGGAGTGAATCGGGCACTGAAGCTTTCTTT. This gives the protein CAWSESGTEAFF.

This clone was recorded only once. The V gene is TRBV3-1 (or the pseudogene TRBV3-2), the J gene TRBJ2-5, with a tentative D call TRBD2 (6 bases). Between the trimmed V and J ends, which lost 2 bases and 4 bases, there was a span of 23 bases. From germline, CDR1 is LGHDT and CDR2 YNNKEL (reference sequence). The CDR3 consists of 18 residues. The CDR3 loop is CASSQSSAGNWGLETQYF. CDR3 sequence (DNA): TGTGCCAGCAGCCAATCGAGCGCGGGGAACTGGGGGTTAGAGACCCAGTACTTC.

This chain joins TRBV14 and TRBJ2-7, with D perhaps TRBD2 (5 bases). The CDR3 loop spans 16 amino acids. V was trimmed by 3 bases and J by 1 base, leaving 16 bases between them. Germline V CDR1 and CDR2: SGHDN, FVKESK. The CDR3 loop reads CASSQTERRISYEQYF. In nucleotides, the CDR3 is TGTGCCAGCAGCCAGACGGAGAGGAGGATTTCCTACGAGCAGTACTTC. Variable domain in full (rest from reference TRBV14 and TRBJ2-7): EAGVTQFPSHSVIEKGQTVTLRCDPISGHDNLYWYRRVMGKEIKFLLHFVKESKQDESGMPNNRFLAERTGGTYSTLKVQPAELEDSGVYFCASSQTERRISYEQYFGPGTRLTVT.

The CDR3 coding sequence is TGTGCCAGTAGTGCCCGGACTAGAGGAGAGACCCAGTACTTC. It encodes CASSARTRGETQYF. The genes are TRBV19 and TRBJ2-5; 7 bases line up with TRBD2. The CDR3 extends over 14 amino acids. J lost 4 bases, V lost 5 bases, and 7 bases had no gene match. The germline CDR1 and CDR2 sequences are LNHDA and SQIVND (reference sequence).

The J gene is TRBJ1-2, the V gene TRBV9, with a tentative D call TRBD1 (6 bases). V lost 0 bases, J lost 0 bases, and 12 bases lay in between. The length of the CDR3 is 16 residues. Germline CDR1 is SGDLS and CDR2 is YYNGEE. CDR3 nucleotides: TGTGCCAGCAGCGTAGCTCGGGACAACCCTAACTATGGCTACACCTTC. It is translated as CASSVARDNPNYGYTF.

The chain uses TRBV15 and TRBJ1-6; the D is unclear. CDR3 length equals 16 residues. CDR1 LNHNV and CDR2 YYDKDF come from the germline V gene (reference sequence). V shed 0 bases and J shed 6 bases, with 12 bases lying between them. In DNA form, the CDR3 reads TGTGCCACCAGCAGAGATCTAGACAAGGGTAATTCACCCCTCCACTTT. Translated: CATSRDLDKGNSPLHF. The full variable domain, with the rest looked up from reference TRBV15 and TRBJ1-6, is DAMVIQNPRYQVTQFGKPVTLSCSQTLNHNVMYWYQQKSSQAPKLLFHYYDKDFNNEADTPDNFQSRRPNTSFCFLDIRSPGLGDTAMYLCATSRDLDKGNSPLHFGNGTRLTVT.

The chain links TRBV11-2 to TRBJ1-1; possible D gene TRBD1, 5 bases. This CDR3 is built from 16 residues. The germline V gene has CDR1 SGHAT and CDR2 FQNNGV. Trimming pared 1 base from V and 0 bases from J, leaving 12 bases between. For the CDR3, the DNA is TGTGCCAGCAGCTTAGGGGTTGACAGCCTGAACACTGAAGCTTTCTTT. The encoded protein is CASSLGVDSLNTEAFF. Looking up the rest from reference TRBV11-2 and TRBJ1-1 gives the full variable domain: EAGVAQSPRYKIIEKRQSVAFWCNPISGHATLYWYQQILGQGPKLLIQFQNNGVVDDSQLPKDRFSAERLKGVDSTLKIQPAKLEDSAVYLCASSLGVDSLNTEAFFGQGTRLTVV.

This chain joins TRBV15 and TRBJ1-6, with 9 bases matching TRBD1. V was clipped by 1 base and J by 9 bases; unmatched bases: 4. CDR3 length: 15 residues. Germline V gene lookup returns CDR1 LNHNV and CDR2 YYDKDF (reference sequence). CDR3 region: CATSRGDRDFSPLHF. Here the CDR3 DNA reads TGTGCCACCAGCAGAGGGGACAGGGACTTTTCACCCCTCCACTTT.

In nucleotides, the CDR3 is TGTGCCAGTAGTATAGCAGGGGAGCCGCCTGGAAACACCATATATTTT. Amino acids: CASSIAGEPPGNTIYF. V is TRBV19 and J is TRBJ1-3, with TRBD1 as a possible D gene (6 bases). This CDR3 is built from 16 residues. Trimming took off 1 base at V and 2 bases at J, with 12 bases between the two ends. The germline CDR1 and CDR2 sequences are LNHDA and SQIVND (reference sequence).

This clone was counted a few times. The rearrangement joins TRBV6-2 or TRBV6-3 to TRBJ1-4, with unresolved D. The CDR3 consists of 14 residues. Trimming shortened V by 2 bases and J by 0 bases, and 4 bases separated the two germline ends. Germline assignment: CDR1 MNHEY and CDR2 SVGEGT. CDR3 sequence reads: CASSYRATNEKLFF. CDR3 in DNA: TGTGCCAGCAGTTACCGAGCAACTAATGAAAAACTGTTTTTT.

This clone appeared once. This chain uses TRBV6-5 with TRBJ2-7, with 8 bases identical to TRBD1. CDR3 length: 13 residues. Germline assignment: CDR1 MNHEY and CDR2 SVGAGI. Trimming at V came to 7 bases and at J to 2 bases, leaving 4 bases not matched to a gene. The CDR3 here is CASTGTGPYEQYF. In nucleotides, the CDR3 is TGTGCCAGCACCGGGACAGGTCCCTACGAGCAGTACTTC.

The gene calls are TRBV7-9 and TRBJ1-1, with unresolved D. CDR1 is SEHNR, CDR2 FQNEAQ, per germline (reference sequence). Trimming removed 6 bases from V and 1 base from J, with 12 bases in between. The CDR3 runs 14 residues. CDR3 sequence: CASSVGRSNTEAFF. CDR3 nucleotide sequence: TGTGCCAGCAGTGTTGGCAGATCGAACACTGAAGCTTTCTTT. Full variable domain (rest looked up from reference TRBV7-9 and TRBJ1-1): DTGVSQNPRHKITKRGQNVTFRCDPISEHNRLYWYRQTLGQGPEFLTYFQNEAQLEKSRLLSDRFSAERPKGSFSTLEIQRTEQGDSAMYLCASSVGRSNTEAFFGQGTRLTVV.

The CDR3 loop is CASSLTGGNQPQHF. The CDR3 DNA sequence: TGTGCCAGCAGCCTGACAGGGGGGAATCAGCCCCAGCATTTT. The rearrangement uses TRBV27 and TRBJ1-5, with 9 bases matching TRBD1. CDR1 is MNHEY, CDR2 SMNVEV, per germline (reference sequence). This CDR3 spans 14 amino acids. The V segment lost 6 bases and the J segment 4 bases; nucleotides outside the gene matches: 4.

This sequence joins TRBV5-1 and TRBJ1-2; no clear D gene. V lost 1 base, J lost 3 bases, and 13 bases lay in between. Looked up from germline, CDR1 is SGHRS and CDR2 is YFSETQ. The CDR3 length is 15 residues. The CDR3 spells CASSLTGVKDYGYTF. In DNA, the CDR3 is TGCGCCAGCAGCTTGACCGGGGTAAAGGACTATGGCTACACCTTC.